These 11 T cell receptor beta chains came from one sample sequenced in a study of cytomegalovirus exposure and HLA in healthy donors. Primers: 60 Vbeta forward and 13 Jbeta reverse. TCRdb's copy holds only in-frame clones and misses some; the assay was immunoSEQ multiplex PCR. The sample records some 56,000 clones, over 70% being singletons. The sample was PBMCs. The receptor set was obtained from a woman between 40 and 55 years old in good health and CMV-seronegative.

In nucleotides, the CDR3 is TGTGCCAGCAGCTTAGCTAGCCCTCCCACCAATGAGCAGTTCTTC. Its protein product is CASSLASPPTNEQFF. The chain links TRBV7-2 to TRBJ2-1; D gene ambiguous. Trimming stripped 0 bases from V and 6 bases from J, with 12 bases between. The CDR3 runs to 15 residues. Germline CDR1 reads SGHTA; CDR2 reads FQGNSA.

CDR3 coding DNA: TGTGCCATCAGTGGGACTAGCGGAGATATCACCGGGGAGCTGTTTTTT. This codes for CAISGTSGDITGELFF. The chain carries TRBV10-3 and TRBJ2-2; TRBD2 aligns across 10 bases. The CDR3 has 16 amino acids. Germline-derived CDR1 and CDR2 are ENHRY and SYGVKD. Trimming at V came to 4 bases and at J to 4 bases, leaving 6 bases not matched to a gene.

Here the CDR3 DNA reads TGCGCCAGCAGCGAGGCGCGGGGTGACACTGAAGCTTTCTTT. This codes for CASSEARGDTEAFF. V usage is TRBV5-1 and J usage is TRBJ1-1; D is uncertain. Germline CDR1 SGHRS, CDR2 YFSETQ. The CDR3 runs 14 residues. The ends were cut back, 4 bases at V and 3 bases at J, with 13 bases in the middle.

V is TRBV6-7 and J is TRBJ1-1; D might be TRBD1 (6 bases). TRBV6-7 is sorted into the ORF group, with uncertain function. This CDR3 region has 20 residues. V lost 2 bases, J lost 1 base, and 26 bases lay in between. In nucleotides, the CDR3 is TGTGCCAGCAGTTACCTCCCCTTGGGGCAGGGGACGGTTCGGAACACTGAAGCTTTCTTT. Amino acids: CASSYLPLGQGTVRNTEAFF.

The CDR3 loop reads CASSPLGQGSQETQYF. As DNA, the CDR3 is TGTGCCAGCAGTCCCCTTGGGCAGGGATCACAAGAGACCCAGTACTTC. The chain links TRBV28 to TRBJ2-5, with D possibly TRBD1 on 5 matching bases. This CDR3 has 16 amino acids. The germline CDR1 and CDR2 sequences are MDHEN and SYDVKM. V gave up 5 bases and J gave up 2 bases, with 18 bases separating them.

This clone was observed a single time. This chain links TRBV4-2 with TRBJ2-3; weak D call: TRBD1 (5 bases). The CDR3 runs to 13 residues. The V end lost 5 bases, the J end lost 4 bases, and 10 bases lay between the germline ends. CDR1 LGHNA and CDR2 YNFKEQ come from the germline V gene. CDR3 amino acids: CASSAGMADTQYF. The CDR3 DNA sequence: TGTGCCAGCAGCGCAGGGATGGCAGATACGCAGTATTTT.

This clone has more than one count but fewer than ten. This chain links TRBV9 with TRBJ2-7, with 13 nucleotides matching TRBD2. J gave up 7 bases and V 3 bases, and 7 bases lay outside the gene matches. This CDR3 spans 15 amino acids. Germline V lookup: CDR1 SGDLS, CDR2 YYNGEE. CDR3: CASSGGTGLAGEQYF. In nucleotides, the CDR3 is TGTGCCAGCAGCGGGGGAACGGGACTAGCGGGGGAGCAGTACTTC.

J is TRBJ2-1 and V is TRBV5-1; TRBD2 agrees at 9 bases. V lost 5 bases, J lost 6 bases, and 12 bases stayed unmatched. Per the germline V gene, CDR1 is SGHRS and CDR2 is YFSETQ. CDR3 length equals 16 residues. The CDR3 bases are TGCGCCAGCAGTTATACCCTGCGGGAGGGCTCCAATGAGCAGTTCTTC. Translated, it gives CASSYTLREGSNEQFF.

The sample holds one count of this clone. This sequence joins TRBV18 and TRBJ1-1; the match to TRBD1 covers 7 bases. CDR3 length equals 17 residues. Germline CDR1 KGHSH, CDR2 LQKENI. V lost 6 bases, J lost 0 bases, and 13 bases stayed unmatched. This chain's CDR3 is CASSDPRDSFMNTEAFF. CDR3 nucleotide sequence: TGTGCCAGCTCCGACCCGCGGGACAGTTTCATGAACACTGAAGCTTTCTTT.

As regards this clone: No conserved phenylalanine or tryptophan is present at the end of the CDR3, so a read error is the likely explanation. The chain employs TRBV5-5 and TRBJ2-4; no clear D gene. The CDR3 covers 17 residues. Germline lookup yields CDR1 SGHKS and CDR2 YYEKEE (reference sequence). V was trimmed by 2 bases and J by 0 bases, leaving 15 bases between them. This chain's CDR3 is CASSLKDGNVAKNIQYL. The CDR3 DNA follows: TGTGCCAGCAGCTTAAAGGATGGTAACGTAGCCAAAAACATTCAGTACCTC.

This sequence joins TRBV30 and TRBJ1-4; 7 nucleotides align to TRBD1. This CDR3 has 15 amino acids. CDR1 GTSNPN and CDR2 SVGIG come from the germline V gene (reference sequence). After removal of 0 bases from V and 2 bases from J, the junction contained 3 bases not matched to a gene. CDR3: CAWSVLRGTNEKLFF. The CDR3 DNA follows: TGTGCCTGGAGTGTACTCAGGGGGACTAATGAAAAACTGTTTTTT.